This note documents a single T cell receptor (beta chain) sequence. What it binds is unknown. It was second doses at about 4 or about 12 weeks that were pooled. The sample belongs to a study of T cell responses to AZD1222 COVID-19 vaccine. Study-wide findings and caveats: With dominance at 160-218 and 743-854, vaccine-associated CD4 TCRs spanned spike. Mostly white British, mostly female donors; authors suggested clonal diversity may be underestimated.

The CDR3 sequence is 15 residues long. CDR1 is SGHRS, CDR2 YFSETQ, per germline. V dropped 0 bases and J dropped 0; count of bases not matched to a gene: 1. The table came from immunoSEQ multiplex PCR; TCRdb's copy has only in-frame clones and leaves some out. The sample has 25,000 or so clones; around 92% are singletons. J is TRBJ2-3 and V is TRBV5-1, with 7 bases matching TRBD2. The TCR originated in an adult who received the AZD1222 COVID-19 vaccine. Sample: peripheral blood, taken 28 days after the second AZD1222 dose. The CDR3 coding sequence is TGCGCCAGCAGCTTGGACGGGGGGAGCACAGATACGCAGTATTTT. Amino acid sequence: CASSLDGGSTDTQYF.